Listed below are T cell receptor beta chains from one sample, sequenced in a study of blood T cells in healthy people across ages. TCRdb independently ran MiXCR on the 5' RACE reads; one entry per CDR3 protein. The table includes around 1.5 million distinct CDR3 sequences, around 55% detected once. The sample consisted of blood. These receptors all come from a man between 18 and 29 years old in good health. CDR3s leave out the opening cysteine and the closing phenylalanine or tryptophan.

CDR3aa: ASSQDAASEQY
v_gene: TRBV4-3

CDR3aa: ASRPFMYEQY
v_gene: TRBV6-6

CDR3aa: ASSLAGTGGANYGYT
v_gene: TRBV7-9

CDR3aa: ASTREASSYEQY
v_gene: TRBV7-2

CDR3aa: ASSRLAGPNEQF
v_gene: TRBV12-3/TRBV12-4

CDR3aa: AISESRDRPETQY
v_gene: TRBV10-3

CDR3aa: ASSDGVLQPQH
v_gene: TRBV6-4

CDR3aa: ASSFSPGSGEQF
v_gene: TRBV6-5

CDR3aa: ATSRGGTSGRASTDTQY
v_gene: TRBV15

CDR3aa: ATSRDIGDGYT
v_gene: TRBV15

CDR3aa: ASGNPNYGHT
v_gene: TRBV6-2/TRBV6-3

CDR3aa: SAPTSRVTDTQY
v_gene: TRBV20-1

CDR3aa: ASSELAPGQGKTTGELF
v_gene: TRBV25-1

CDR3aa: SASPTSVAKNIQY
v_gene: TRBV20-1

CDR3aa: ASSPEIRGYEQY
v_gene: TRBV5-1

CDR3aa: AISESNWEREQVSTETQY
v_gene: TRBV10-3

CDR3aa: ASSYSEGLAVLNEQF
v_gene: TRBV6-2/TRBV6-3

CDR3aa: ASSLFGTGGKDTQY
v_gene: TRBV27

CDR3aa: ASSLFGLEWTQY
v_gene: TRBV7-9

CDR3aa: ASSYLDGYQETQY
v_gene: TRBV12-3/TRBV12-4

CDR3aa: ASSCRLCVRDSPYEQY
v_gene: TRBV14

CDR3aa: ASSVRQGSSSYEQY
v_gene: TRBV6-1

CDR3aa: ASSQWGNTGELF
v_gene: TRBV4-3

CDR3aa: ASSQEWRGIETQY
v_gene: TRBV4-3

CDR3aa: ASSHLPGASSTDTQY
v_gene: TRBV7-9

CDR3aa: ASSSDGNTEAF
v_gene: TRBV7-8

CDR3aa: SARPSSLKRGTDTQY
v_gene: TRBV20-1

CDR3aa: ASSLRGPEAF
v_gene: TRBV13

CDR3aa: SVISLTSSTDTQY
v_gene: TRBV29-1

CDR3aa: ASSLGVRNTEAF
v_gene: TRBV27

CDR3aa: SAYPGTGGLRTEAF
v_gene: TRBV20-1

CDR3aa: SGVLDEWF
v_gene: TRBV29-1

CDR3aa: ASSSGSAGREKLF
v_gene: TRBV6-5

CDR3aa: ASREPGGVDNGQF
v_gene: TRBV5-1

CDR3aa: ASSFGAGDNNEQF
v_gene: TRBV12-3/TRBV12-4

CDR3aa: ASALGTGVLETEAF
v_gene: TRBV11-2

CDR3aa: ASNLQGSGANVLT
v_gene: TRBV14

CDR3aa: ASSQAPISRDTQY
v_gene: TRBV4-1

CDR3aa: ASRKEYEQY
v_gene: TRBV6-2/TRBV6-3